One sample yielded the 4 T cell receptor beta chains listed below, sequenced in a study of cytomegalovirus exposure and HLA in healthy donors. The PCR contained 60 Vbeta and 13 Jbeta primers. Assay used: immunoSEQ multiplex PCR; TCRdb lists only in-frame clones, some missing. The data show 150,000 to 200,000 clones, less than 85% seen once. The specimen sequenced was PBMCs. The receptor set was obtained from a man in his fifties or sixties in good health and CMV-seronegative.

The J gene is TRBJ2-5, the V gene TRBV30, with D possibly matching TRBD1 (6 bases). Germline V gives CDR1 GTSNPN, CDR2 SVGIG (reference sequence). V gave up 6 bases and J gave up 5 bases, with 16 bases separating them. This CDR3 is 13 amino acids long. CDR3 in DNA: TGTGCCTGTGAAGGGGGATATGTGGAGACCCAGTACTTC. Translation gives CACEGGYVETQYF.

The rearrangement joins TRBV25-1 to TRBJ2-6; TRBD2 is a possible D gene (5 bases). Trimming took off 4 bases at V and 1 base at J, with 8 bases between the two ends. This CDR3 region has 15 residues. CDR1 is MGHDK, CDR2 SYGVNS, per germline. The CDR3 nucleotides read TGTGCCAGCAGTGGCTCGGGATCTGGGGCCAACGTCCTGACTTTC. Translated: CASSGSGSGANVLTF.

The rearrangement links TRBV5-6 to TRBJ2-1; TRBD2 matches 7 bases. V trimming: 4 bases; J trimming: 5 bases; junction bases outside the gene matches: 12. From germline, CDR1 is SGHDT and CDR2 YYEEEE. This CDR3 is built from 16 residues. CDR3 nucleotides: TGTGCCAGCAGCCCACCGGGGAGGGGATGGGACAATGAGCAGTTCTTC. The encoded protein is CASSPPGRGWDNEQFF.

The chain carries TRBV5-4 and TRBJ2-2; 9 positions agree with TRBD1. Germline V lookup: CDR1 SGHNT, CDR2 YYREEE (reference sequence). There are 15 residues in the CDR3. V was clipped by 4 bases and J by 7 bases; unmatched bases: 8. In DNA form, the CDR3 reads TGTGCCAGCAGCACAGGGACAGGGTTCGACGGGGAGCTGTTTTTT. Translating it yields CASSTGTGFDGELFF.